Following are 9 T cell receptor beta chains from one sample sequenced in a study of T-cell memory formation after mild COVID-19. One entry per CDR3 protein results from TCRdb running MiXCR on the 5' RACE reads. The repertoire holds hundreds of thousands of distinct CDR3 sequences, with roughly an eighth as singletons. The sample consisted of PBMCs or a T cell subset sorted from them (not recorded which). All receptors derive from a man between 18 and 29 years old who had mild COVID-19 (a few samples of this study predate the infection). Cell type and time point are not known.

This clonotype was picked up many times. Here the CDR3 reads CASSLVFGSNYGYTF. For the CDR3, the DNA is TGTGCCAGCAGCTTAGTTTTTGGGTCTAACTATGGCTACACCTTC. This sequence joins TRBV7-8 and TRBJ1-2; no definite D call. Germline V CDR1 and CDR2: SGHVS, FQNEAQ. The V end lost 1 base, the J end lost 0 bases, and 9 bases lay between the germline ends. This CDR3 has 15 residues.

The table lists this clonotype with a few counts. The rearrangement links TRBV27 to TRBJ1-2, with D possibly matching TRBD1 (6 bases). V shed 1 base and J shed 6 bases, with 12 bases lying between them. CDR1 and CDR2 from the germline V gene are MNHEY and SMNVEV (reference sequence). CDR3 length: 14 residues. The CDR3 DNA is TGTGCCAGCAGTTTATATCAGGGGAGGGATGGCTACACCTTC. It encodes CASSLYQGRDGYTF.

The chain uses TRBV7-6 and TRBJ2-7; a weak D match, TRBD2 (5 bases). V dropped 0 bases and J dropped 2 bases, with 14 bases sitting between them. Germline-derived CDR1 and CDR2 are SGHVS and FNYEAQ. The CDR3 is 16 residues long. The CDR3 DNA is TGTGCCAGCAGCTTAGCGCTCGGGAAAATAACCTACGAGCAGTACTTC. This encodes CASSLALGKITYEQYF.

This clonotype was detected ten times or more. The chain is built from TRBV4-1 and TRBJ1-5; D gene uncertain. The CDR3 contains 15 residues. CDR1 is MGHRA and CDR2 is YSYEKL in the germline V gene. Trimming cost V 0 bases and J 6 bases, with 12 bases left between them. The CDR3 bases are TGCGCCAGCAGCCAAGATAGGTCGGGCGGTCAGCCCCAGCATTTT. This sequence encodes CASSQDRSGGQPQHF.

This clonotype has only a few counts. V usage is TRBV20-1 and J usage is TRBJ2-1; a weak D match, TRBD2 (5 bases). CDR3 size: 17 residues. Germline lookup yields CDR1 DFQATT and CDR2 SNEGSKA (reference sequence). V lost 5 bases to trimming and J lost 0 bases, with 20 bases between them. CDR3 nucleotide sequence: TGCAGTGCTCACTCGATAGTTGGGGAGAGCTCCTACAATGAGCAGTTCTTC. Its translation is CSAHSIVGESSYNEQFF.

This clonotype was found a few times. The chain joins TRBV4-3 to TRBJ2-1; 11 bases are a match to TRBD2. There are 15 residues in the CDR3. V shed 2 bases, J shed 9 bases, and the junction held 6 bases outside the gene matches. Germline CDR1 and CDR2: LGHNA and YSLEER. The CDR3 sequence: CASSQLAGGPREQFF. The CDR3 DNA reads TGCGCCAGCAGCCAATTAGCGGGGGGGCCTCGTGAGCAGTTCTTC.

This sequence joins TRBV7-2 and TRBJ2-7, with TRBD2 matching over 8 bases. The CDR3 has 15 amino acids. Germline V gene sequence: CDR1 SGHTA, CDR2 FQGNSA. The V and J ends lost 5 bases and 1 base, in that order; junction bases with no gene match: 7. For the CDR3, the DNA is TGTGCCAGCAGCCCCGGGGGGGCCGTGTCCTACGAGCAGTACTTC. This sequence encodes CASSPGGAVSYEQYF. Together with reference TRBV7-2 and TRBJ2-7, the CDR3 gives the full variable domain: GAGVSQSPSNKVTEKGKDVELRCDPISGHTALYWYRQSLGQGLEFLIYFQGNSAPDKSGLPSDRFSAERTGGSVSTLTIQRTQQEDSAVYLCASSPGGAVSYEQYFGPGTRLTVT.

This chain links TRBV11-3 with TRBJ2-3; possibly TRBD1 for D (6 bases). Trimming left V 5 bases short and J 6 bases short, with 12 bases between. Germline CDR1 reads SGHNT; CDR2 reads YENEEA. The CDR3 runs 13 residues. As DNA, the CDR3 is TGTGCCAGCAGCCTCACGCAGGGGGATACGCAGTATTTT. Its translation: CASSLTQGDTQYF.

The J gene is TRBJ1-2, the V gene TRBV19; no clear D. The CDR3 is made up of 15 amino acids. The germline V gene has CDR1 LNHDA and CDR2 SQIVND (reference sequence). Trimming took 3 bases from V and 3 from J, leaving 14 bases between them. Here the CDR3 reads CASSIREDFYYGYTF. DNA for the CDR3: TGTGCCAGTAGTATTCGGGAAGACTTCTACTATGGCTACACCTTC.